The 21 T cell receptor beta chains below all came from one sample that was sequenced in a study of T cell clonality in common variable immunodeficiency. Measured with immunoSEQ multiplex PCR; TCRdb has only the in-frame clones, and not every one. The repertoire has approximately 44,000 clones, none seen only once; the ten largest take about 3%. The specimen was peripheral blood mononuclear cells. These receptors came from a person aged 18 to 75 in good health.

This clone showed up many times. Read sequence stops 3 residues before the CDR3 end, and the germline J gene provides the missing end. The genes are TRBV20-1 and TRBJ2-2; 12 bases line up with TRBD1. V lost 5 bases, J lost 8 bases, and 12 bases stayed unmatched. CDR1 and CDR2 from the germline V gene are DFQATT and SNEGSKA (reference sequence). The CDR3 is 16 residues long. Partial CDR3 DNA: TGCAGTGCTTCCGTTTGGGGACAGGGGGCGCGGGGGGAG. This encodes CSASVWGQGARGE. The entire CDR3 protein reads CSASVWGQGARGELFF.

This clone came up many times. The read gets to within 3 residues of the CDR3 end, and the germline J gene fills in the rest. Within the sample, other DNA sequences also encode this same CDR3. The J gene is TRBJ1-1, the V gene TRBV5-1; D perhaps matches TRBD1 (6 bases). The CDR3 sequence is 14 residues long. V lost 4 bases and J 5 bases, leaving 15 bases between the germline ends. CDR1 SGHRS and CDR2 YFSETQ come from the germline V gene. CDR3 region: CASSPGQGLTEAFF. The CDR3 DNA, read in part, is TGCGCCAGCAGCCCGGGACAAGGGCTTACTGAA.

The sequenced CDR3 bases are TGTGCCAGCAGCTCACTCGGACTAGCGGGTAATGAG. Amino acid sequence: CASSSLGLAGNE. The complete CDR3 protein is CASSSLGLAGNEQFF. J is TRBJ2-1 and V is TRBV11-2, with 11 bases aligning to TRBD2. The sequenced fragment ends 3 residues before the CDR3 boundary, so the rest is inferred from the germline J gene. The V and J ends lost 4 bases and 7 bases, in that order; junction bases with no gene match: 6. The CDR3 spans 15 residues. The germline CDR1 and CDR2 sequences are SGHAT and FQNNGV.

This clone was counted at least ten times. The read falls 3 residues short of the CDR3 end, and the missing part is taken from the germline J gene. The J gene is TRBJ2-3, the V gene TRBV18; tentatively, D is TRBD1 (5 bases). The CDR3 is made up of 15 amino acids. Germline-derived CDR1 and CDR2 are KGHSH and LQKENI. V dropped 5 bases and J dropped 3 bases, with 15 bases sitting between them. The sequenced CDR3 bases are TGTGCCAGCTCAACAGAAATACAGGAAACAGATACG. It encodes CASSTEIQETDT. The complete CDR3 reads CASSTEIQETDTQYF.

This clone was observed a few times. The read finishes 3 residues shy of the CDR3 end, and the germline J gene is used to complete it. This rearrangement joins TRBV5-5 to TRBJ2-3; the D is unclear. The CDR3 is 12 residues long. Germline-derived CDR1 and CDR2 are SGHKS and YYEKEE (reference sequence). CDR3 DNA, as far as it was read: TGTGCCAGCAGCTTAGCATCTGAGACG. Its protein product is CASSLASET. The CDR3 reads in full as CASSLASETQYF.

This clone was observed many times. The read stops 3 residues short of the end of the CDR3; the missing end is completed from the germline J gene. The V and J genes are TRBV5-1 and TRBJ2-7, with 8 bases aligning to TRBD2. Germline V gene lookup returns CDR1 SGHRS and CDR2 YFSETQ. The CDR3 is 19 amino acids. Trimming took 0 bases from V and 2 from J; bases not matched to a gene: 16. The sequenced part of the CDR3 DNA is TGCGCCAGCAGCTTGGCACCCCCGATGGCGGGAGGAATGCCCTACGAG. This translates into CASSLAPPMAGGMPYE. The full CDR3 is CASSLAPPMAGGMPYEQYF.

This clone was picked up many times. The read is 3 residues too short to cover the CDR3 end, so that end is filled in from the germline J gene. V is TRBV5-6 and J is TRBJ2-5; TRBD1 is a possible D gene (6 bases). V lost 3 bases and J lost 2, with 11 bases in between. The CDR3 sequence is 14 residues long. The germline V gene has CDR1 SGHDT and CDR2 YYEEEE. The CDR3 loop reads CASSSVGQQETQYF. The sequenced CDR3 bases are TGTGCCAGCAGCTCTGTTGGACAGCAAGAGACC.

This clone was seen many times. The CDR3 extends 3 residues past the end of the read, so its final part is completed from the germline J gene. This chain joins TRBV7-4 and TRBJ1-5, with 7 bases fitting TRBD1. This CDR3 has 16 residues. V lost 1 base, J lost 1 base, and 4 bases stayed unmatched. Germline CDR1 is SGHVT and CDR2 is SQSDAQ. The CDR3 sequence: CASSLGPRGSNQPQHF. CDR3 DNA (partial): TGTGCCAGCAGCTTAGGACCCAGGGGGAGCAATCAGCCC.

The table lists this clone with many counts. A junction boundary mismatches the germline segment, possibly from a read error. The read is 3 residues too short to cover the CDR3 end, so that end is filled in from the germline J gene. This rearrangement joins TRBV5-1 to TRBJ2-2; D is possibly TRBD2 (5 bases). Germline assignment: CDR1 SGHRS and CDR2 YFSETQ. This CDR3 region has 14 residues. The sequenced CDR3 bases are TGCACCAGCAGCTCTACTAGTAACACCGGGGAG. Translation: CTSSSTSNTGE. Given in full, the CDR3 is CTSSSTSNTGELFF. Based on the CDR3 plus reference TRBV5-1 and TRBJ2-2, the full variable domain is KAGVTQTPRYLIKTRGQQVTLSCSPISGHRSVSWYQQTPGQGLQFLFEYFSETQRNKGNFPGRFSGRQFSNSRSEMNVSTLELGDSALYLCTSSSTSNTGELFFGEGSRLTVL.

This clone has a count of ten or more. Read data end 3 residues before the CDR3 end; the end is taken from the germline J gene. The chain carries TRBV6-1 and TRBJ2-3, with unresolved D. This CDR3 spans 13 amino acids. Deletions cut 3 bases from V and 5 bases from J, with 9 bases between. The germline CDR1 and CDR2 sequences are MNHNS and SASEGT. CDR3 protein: CASSEPGIDTQYF. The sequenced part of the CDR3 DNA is TGTGCCAGCAGTGAGCCGGGTATAGATACG.

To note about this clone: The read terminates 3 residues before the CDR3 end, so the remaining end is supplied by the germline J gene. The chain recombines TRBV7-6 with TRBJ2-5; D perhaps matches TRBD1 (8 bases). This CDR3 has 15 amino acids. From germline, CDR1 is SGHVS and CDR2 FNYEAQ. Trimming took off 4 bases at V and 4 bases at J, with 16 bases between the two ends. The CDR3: CASSSGQGGGETQYF. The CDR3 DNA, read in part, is TGTGCCAGCAGCTCCGGACAGGGAGGGGGAGAGACC.

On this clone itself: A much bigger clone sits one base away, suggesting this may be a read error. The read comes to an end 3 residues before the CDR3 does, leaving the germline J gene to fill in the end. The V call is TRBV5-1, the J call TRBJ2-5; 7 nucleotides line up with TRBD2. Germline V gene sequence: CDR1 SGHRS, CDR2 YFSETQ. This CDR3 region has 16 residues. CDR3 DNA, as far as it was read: TGCGCCAGCAGCTTGCGAAGCGGGGAAGGCACAGATACC. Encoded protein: CASSLRSGEGTDT. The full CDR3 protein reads CASSLRSGEGTDTQYF.

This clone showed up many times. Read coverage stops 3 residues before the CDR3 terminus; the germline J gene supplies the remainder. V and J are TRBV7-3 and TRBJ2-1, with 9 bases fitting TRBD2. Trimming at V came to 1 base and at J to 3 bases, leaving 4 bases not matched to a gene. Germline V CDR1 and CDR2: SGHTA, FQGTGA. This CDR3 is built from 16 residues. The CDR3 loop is CASSLIGRGGYNEQFF. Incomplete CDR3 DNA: TGTGCCAGCAGCTTAATAGGGCGGGGGGGCTACAATGAG. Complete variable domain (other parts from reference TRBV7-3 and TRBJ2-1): GAGVSQTPSNKVTEKGKYVELRCDPISGHTALYWYRQSLGQGPEFLIYFQGTGAADDSGLPNDRFFAVRPEGSVSTLKIQRTERGDSAVYLCASSLIGRGGYNEQFFGPGTRLTVL.

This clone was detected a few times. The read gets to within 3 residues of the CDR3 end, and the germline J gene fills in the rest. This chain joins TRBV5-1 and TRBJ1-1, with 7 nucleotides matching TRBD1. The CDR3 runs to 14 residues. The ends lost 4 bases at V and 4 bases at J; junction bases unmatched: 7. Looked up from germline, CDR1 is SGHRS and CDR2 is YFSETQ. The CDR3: CASSGTTGRTEAFF. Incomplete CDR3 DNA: TGCGCCAGCAGCGGGACGACAGGGCGCACTGAA.

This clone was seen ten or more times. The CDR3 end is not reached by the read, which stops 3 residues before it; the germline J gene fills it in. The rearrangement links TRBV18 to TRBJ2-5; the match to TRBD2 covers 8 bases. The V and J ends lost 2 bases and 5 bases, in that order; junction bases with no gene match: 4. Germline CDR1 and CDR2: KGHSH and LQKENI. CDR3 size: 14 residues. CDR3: CASSPGGGQETQYF. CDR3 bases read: TGTGCCAGCTCACCAGGCGGGGGGCAGGAGACC.

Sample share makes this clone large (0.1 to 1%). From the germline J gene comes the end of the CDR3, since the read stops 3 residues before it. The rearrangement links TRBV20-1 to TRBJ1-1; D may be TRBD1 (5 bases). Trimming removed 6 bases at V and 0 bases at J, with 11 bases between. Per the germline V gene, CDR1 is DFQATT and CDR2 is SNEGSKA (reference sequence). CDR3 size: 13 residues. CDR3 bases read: TGCAGTGCCCCGACAGCAATGAACACTGAA. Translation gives CSAPTAMNTE. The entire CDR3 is CSAPTAMNTEAFF.

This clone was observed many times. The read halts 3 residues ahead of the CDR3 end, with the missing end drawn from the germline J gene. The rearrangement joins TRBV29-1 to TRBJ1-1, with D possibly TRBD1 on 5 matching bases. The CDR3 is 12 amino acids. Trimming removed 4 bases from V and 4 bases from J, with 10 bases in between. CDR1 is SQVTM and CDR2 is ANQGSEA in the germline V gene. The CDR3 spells CSVAGGLTEAFF. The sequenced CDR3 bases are TGCAGCGTTGCCGGGGGTCTCACTGAA. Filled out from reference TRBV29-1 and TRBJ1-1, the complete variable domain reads SAVISQKPSRDICQRGTSLTIQCQVDSQVTMMFWYRQQPGQSLTLIATANQGSEATYESGFVIDKFPISRPNLTFSTLTVSNMSPEDSSIYLCSVAGGLTEAFFGQGTRLTVV.

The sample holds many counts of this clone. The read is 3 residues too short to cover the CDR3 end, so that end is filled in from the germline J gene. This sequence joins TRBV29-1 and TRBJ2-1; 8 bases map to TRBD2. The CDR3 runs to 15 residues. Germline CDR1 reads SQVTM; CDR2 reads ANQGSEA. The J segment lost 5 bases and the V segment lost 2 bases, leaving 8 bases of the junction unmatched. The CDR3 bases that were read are TGCAGCGTTGAACCAGCGGGAGCCACTGACAATGAG. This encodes CSVEPAGATDNE. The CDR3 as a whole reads CSVEPAGATDNEQFF.

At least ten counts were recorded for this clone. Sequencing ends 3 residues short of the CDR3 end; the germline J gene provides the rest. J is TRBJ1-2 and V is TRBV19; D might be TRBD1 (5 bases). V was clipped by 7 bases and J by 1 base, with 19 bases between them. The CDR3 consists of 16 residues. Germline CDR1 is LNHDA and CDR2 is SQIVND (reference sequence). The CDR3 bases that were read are TGTGCCAGTACCCAACCCAGGGCAGCTTATAACTATGGC. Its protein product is CASTQPRAAYNYG. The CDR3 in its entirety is CASTQPRAAYNYGYTF.

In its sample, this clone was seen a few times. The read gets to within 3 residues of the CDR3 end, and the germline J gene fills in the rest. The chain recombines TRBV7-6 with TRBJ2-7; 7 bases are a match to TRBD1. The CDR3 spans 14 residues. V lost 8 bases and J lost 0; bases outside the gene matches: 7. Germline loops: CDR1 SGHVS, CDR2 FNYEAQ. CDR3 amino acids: CASSPAGGSYEQYF. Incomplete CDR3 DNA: TGTGCCAGCTCTCCTGCAGGGGGCTCCTACGAG. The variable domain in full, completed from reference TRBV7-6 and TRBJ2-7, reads GAGVSQSPRYKVTKRGQDVALRCDPISGHVSLYWYRQALGQGPEFLTYFNYEAQQDKSGLPNDRFSAERPEGSISTLTIQRTEQRDSAMYRCASSPAGGSYEQYFGPGTRLTVT.

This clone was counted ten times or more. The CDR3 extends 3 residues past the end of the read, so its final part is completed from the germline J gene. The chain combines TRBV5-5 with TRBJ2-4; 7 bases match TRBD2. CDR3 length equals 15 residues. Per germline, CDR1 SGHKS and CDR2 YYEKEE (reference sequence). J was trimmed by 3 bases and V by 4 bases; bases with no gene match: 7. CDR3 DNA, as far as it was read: TGTGCCAGCAGCGAGACTAGCTGGGACAAAAACATT. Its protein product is CASSETSWDKNI. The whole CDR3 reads CASSETSWDKNIQYF. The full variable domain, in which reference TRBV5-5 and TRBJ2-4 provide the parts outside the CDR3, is DAGVTQSPTHLIKTRGQQVTLRCSPISGHKSVSWYQQVLGQGPQFIFQYYEKEERGRGNFPDRFSARQFPNYSSELNVNALLLGDSALYLCASSETSWDKNIQYFGAGTRLSVL.